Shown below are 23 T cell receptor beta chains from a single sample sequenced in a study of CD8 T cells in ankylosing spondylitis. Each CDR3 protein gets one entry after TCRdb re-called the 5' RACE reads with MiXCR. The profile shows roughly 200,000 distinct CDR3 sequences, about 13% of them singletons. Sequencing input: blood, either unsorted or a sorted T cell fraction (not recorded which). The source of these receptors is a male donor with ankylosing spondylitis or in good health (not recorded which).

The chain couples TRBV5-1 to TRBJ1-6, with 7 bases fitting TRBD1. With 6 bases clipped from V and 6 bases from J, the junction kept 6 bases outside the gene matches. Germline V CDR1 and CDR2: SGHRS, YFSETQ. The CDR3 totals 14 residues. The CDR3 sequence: CASMEGQANSPLHF. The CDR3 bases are TGCGCCAGCATGGAAGGACAGGCTAATTCACCCCTCCACTTT.

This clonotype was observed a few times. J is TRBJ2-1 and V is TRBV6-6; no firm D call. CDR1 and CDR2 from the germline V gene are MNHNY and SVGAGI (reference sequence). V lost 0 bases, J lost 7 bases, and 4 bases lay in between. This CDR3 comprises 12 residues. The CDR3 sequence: CASSYSNNEQFF. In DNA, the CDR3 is TGTGCCAGCAGTTACTCGAATAATGAGCAGTTCTTC.

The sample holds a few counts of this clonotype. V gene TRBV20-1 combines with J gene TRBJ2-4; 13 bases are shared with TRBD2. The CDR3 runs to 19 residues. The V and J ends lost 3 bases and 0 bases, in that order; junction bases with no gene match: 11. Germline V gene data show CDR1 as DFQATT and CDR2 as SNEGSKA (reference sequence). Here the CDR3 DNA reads TGCAGTGCTAGCGCTCCGGGACTAGCGGGGAATCTAGCCAAAAACATTCAGTACTTC. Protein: CSASAPGLAGNLAKNIQYF.

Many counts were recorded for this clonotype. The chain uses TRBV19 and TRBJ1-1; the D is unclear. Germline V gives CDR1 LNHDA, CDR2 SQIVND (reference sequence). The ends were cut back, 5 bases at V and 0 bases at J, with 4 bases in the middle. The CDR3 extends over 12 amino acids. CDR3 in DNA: TGTGCCAGTAGTGGCATGAACACTGAAGCTTTCTTT. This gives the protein CASSGMNTEAFF. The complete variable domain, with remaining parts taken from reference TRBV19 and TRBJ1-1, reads DGGITQSPKYLFRKEGQNVTLSCEQNLNHDAMYWYRQDPGQGLRLIYYSQIVNDFQKGDIAEGYSVSREKKESFPLTVTSAQKNPTAFYLCASSGMNTEAFFGQGTRLTVV.

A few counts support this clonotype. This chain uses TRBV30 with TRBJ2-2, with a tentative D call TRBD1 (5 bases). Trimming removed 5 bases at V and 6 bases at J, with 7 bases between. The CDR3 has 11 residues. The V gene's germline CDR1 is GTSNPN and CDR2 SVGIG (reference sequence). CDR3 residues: CAWGHSGELFF. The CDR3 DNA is TGTGCCTGGGGACACTCCGGGGAGCTGTTTTTT.

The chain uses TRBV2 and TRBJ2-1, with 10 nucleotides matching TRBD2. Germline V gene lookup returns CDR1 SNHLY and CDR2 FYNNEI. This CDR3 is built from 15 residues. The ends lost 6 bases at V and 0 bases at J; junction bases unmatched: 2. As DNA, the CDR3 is TGTGCCAGCAGCGTAGCGGGGGGCTCCTACAATGAGCAGTTCTTC. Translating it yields CASSVAGGSYNEQFF.

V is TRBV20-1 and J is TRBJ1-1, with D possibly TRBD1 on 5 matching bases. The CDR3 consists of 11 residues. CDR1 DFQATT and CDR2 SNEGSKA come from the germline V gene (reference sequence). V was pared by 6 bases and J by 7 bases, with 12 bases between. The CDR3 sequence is CSANAGVEAFF. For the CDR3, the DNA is TGCAGTGCAAACGCGGGGGTTGAAGCTTTCTTT.

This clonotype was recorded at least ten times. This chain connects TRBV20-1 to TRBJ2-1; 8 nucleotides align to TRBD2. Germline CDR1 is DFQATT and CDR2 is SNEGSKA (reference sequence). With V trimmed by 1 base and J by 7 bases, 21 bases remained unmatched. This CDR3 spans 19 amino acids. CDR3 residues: CSARGAGSGRVVGGNEQFF. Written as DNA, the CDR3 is TGCAGTGCTAGAGGAGCGGGCAGCGGGAGAGTCGTGGGGGGGAATGAGCAGTTCTTC.

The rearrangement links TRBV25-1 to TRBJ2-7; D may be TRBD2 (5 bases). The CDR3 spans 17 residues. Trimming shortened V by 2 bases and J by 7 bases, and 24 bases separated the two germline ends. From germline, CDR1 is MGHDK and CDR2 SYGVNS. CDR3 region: CASSEDSASALSGEQYF. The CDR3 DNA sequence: TGTGCCAGCAGTGAAGATTCGGCGAGCGCCCTCTCGGGAGAGCAGTACTTC.

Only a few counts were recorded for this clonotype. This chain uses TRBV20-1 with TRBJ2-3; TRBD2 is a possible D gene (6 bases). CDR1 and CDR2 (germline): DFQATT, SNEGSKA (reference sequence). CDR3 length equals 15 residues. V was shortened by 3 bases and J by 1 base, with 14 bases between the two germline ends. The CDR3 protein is CSASLLAWGTDTQYF. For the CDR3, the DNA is TGCAGTGCTAGCCTACTAGCATGGGGCACAGATACGCAGTATTTT.

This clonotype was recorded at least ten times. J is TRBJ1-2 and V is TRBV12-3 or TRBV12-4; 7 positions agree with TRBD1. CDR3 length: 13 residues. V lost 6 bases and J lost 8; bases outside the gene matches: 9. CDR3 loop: CASSPDRWIGYTF. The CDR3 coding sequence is TGTGCCAGCAGCCCGGACAGGTGGATCGGCTACACCTTC.

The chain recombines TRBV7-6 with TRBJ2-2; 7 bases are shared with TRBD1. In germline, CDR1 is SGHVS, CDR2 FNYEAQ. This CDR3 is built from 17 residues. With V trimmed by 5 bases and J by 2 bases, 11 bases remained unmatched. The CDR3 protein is CASSDGRRQGNTGELFF. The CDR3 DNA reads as TGTGCCAGCAGCGATGGCCGGAGACAGGGCAACACCGGGGAGCTGTTTTTT.

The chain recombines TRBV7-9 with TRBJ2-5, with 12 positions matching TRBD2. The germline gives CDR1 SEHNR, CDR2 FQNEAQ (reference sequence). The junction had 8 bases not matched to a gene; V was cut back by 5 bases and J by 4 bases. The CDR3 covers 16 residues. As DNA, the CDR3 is TGTGCCAGCAGCGACCCGCGACTAGCGGGGGTAGAGACCCAGTACTTC. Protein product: CASSDPRLAGVETQYF.

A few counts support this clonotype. The CDR3 DNA sequence: TGTGCCAGCGCTCCAGGACAGGGGGCGATCCTGGTAAGGTTCTTC. Translation gives CASAPGQGAILVRFF. The gene calls are TRBV27 and TRBJ2-1, with 11 bases aligning to TRBD1. Unmatched junction bases numbered 18, after V lost 8 bases and J lost 15 bases. Germline V gene data show CDR1 as MNHEY and CDR2 as SMNVEV (reference sequence). CDR3 length: 15 amino acids.

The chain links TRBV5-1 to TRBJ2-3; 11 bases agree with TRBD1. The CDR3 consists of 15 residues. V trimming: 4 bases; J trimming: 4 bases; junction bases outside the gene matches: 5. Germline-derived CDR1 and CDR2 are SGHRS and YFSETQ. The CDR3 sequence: CASSQGQGAADTQYF. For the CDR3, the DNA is TGCGCCAGCAGCCAAGGACAGGGGGCGGCAGATACGCAGTATTTT.

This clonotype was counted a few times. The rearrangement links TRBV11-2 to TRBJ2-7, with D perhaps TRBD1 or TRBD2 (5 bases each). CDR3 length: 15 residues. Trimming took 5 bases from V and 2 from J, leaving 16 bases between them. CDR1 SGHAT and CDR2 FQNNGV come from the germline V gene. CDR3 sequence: CASSPGDLPTYEQYF. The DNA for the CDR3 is TGTGCCAGCAGCCCTGGGGACCTTCCCACCTACGAGCAGTACTTC.

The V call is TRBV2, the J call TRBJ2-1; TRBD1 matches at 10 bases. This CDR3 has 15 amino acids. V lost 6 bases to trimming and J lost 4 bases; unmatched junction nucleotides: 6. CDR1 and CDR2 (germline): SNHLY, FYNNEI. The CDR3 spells CASSSTGGQYNEQFF. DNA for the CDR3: TGTGCCAGCAGCTCGACAGGGGGCCAATACAATGAGCAGTTCTTC.

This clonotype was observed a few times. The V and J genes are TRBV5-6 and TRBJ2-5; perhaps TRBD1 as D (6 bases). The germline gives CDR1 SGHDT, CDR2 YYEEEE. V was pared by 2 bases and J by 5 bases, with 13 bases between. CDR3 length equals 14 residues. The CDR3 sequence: CASSFPDRRETQYF. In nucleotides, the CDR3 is TGTGCCAGCAGCTTTCCGGACAGAAGGGAGACCCAGTACTTC.

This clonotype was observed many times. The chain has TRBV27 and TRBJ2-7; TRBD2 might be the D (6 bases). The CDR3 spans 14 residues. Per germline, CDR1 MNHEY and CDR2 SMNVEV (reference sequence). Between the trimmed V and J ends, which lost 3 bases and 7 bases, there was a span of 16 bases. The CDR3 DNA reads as TGTGCCAGCAGTTTCTCCCGCGGGGTTGGTGAGCAGTACTTC. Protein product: CASSFSRGVGEQYF.

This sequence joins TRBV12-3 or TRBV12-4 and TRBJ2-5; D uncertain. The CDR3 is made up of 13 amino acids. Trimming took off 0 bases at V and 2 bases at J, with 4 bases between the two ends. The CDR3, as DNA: TGTGCCAGCAGTTTAGCGGAACAAGAGACCCAGTACTTC. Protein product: CASSLAEQETQYF.

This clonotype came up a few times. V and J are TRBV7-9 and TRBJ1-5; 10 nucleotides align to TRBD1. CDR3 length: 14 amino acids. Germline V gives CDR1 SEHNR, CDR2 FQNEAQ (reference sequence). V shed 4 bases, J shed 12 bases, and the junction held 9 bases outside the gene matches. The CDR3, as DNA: TGTGCCAGCAGCTCTGGGGACAGGGGAGAGGGCCAGCATTTT. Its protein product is CASSSGDRGEGQHF.

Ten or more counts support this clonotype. The CDR3 region has the DNA TGCGCCAGCAGCCAAGCGCTTGCATCCAGTCAGCCCCAGCATTTT. Translated: CASSQALASSQPQHF. The rearrangement links TRBV4-1 to TRBJ1-5; D unclear. This CDR3 is built from 15 residues. Trimming removed 1 base from V and 6 bases from J, with 13 bases in between. CDR1 and CDR2 (germline): MGHRA, YSYEKL.

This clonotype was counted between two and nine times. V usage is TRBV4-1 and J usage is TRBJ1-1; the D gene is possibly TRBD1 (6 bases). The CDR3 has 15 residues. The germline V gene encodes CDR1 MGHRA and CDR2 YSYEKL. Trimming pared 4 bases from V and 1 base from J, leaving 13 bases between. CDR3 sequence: CASSLSQGQNTEAFF. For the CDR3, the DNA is TGCGCCAGCAGCCTCTCACAGGGTCAGAACACTGAAGCTTTCTTT.